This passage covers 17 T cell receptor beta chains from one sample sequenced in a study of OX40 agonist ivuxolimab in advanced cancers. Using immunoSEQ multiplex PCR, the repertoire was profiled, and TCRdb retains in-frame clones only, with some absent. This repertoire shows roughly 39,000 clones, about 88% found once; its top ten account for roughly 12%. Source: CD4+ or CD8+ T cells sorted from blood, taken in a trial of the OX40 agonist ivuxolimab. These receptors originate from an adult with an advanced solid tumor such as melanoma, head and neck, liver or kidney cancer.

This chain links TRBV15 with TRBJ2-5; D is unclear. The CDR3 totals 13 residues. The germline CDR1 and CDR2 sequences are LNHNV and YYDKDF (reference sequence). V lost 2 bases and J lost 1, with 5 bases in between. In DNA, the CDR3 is TGTGCCACCAGCAGAAATATCCAAGAGACCCAGTACTTC. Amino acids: CATSRNIQETQYF. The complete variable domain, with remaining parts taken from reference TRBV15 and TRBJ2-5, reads DAMVIQNPRYQVTQFGKPVTLSCSQTLNHNVMYWYQQKSSQAPKLLFHYYDKDFNNEADTPDNFQSRRPNTSFCFLDIRSPGLGDTAMYLCATSRNIQETQYFGPGTRLLVL.

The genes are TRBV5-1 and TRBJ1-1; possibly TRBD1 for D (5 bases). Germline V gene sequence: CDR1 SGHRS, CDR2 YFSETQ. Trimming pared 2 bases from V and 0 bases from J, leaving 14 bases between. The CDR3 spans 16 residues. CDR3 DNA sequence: TGCGCCAGCAGCTTTCATTCCGGGACGGTGAACACTGAAGCTTTCTTT. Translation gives CASSFHSGTVNTEAFF.

CDR3 DNA sequence: TGCGCCAGCAGCCCGGACGGTAGGAACACTGAAGCTTTCTTT. This codes for CASSPDGRNTEAFF. This chain uses TRBV5-1 with TRBJ1-1; D is unresolved. The CDR3 is 14 residues long. V shed 4 bases and J shed 1 base, with 11 bases lying between them. Germline V gene data show CDR1 as SGHRS and CDR2 as YFSETQ.

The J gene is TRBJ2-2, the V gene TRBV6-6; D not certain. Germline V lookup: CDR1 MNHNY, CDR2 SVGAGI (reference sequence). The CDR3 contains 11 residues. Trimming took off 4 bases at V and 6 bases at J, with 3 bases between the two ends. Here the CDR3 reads CASSFSGELFF. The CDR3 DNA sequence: TGTGCCAGCAGTTTTTCCGGGGAGCTGTTTTTT.

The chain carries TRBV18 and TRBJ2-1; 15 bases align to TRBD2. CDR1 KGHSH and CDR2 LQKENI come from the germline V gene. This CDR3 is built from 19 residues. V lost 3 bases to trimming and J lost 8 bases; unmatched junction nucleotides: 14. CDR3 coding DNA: TGTGCCAGCTCACCCGGACTAGCGGGAGGGCCGGGGGTTCCGGATGAGCAGTTCTTC. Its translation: CASSPGLAGGPGVPDEQFF.

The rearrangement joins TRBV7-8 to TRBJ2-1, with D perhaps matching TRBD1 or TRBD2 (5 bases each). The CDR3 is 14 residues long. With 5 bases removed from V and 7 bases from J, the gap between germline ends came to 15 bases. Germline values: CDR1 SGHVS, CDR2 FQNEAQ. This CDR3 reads CASSPSGRSNEQFF. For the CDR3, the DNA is TGTGCCAGCAGCCCATCAGGGAGATCGAATGAGCAGTTCTTC.

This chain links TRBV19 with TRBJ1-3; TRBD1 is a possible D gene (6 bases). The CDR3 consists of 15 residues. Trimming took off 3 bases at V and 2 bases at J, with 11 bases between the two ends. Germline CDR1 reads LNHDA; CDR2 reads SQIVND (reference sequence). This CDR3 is CASSMPGGPGNTIYF. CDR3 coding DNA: TGTGCCAGTAGTATGCCTGGGGGCCCTGGAAACACCATATATTTT.

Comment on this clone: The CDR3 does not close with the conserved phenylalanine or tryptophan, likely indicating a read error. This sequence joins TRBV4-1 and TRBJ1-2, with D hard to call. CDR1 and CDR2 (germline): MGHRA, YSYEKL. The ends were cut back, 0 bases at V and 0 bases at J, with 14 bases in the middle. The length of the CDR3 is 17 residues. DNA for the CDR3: TGCGCCAGCAGCCAAGAGGTAGGACTAGATTCTAACTATGGCTACACCCTC. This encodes CASSQEVGLDSNYGYTL.

The CDR3 here is CAISKDRHSYEQYF. CDR3 bases: TGTGCCATCAGTAAGGACAGGCACTCCTACGAGCAGTACTTC. V gene TRBV10-3 combines with J gene TRBJ2-7, with TRBD1 matching over 7 bases. With V trimmed by 5 bases and J by 0 bases, 4 bases remained unmatched. The CDR3 covers 14 residues. Germline assignment: CDR1 ENHRY and CDR2 SYGVKD.

The CDR3 sequence is CASSRKTSGTSTDTQYF. The CDR3 nucleotides read TGTGCCAGTAGTCGTAAGACTAGCGGAACTAGCACAGATACGCAGTATTTT. The rearrangement uses TRBV19 and TRBJ2-3; 9 bases fit TRBD2. The CDR3 length is 17 residues. Germline values: CDR1 LNHDA, CDR2 SQIVND (reference sequence). J lost 0 bases, V lost 5 bases, and 9 bases had no gene match.

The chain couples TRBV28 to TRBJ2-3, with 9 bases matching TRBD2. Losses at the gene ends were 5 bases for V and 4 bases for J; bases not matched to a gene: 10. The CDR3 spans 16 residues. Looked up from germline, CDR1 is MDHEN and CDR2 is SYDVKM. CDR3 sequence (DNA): TGTGCCAGCAGTCCCGCGCTAGCGGGATTGTCAGATACGCAGTATTTT. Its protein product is CASSPALAGLSDTQYF.

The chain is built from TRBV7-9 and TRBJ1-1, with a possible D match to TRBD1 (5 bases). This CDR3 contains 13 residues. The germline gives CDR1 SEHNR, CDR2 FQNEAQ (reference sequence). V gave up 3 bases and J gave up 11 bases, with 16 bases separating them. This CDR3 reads CASSLGYRTGAFF. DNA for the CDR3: TGTGCCAGCAGCTTGGGTTACAGGACTGGGGCTTTCTTT.

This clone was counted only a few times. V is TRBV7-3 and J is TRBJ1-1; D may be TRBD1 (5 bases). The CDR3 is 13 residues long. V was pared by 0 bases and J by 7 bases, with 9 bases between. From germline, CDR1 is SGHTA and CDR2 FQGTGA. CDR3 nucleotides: TGTGCCAGCAGCTTAACCGTGCAGGGTGAAGCTTTCTTT. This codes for CASSLTVQGEAFF.

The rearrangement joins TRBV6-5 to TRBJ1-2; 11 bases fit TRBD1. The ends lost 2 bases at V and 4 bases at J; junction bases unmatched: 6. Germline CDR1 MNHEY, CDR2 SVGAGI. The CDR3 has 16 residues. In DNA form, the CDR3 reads TGTGCCAGCAGTTACCTACGGACAGGGGGCGGCTATGGCTACACCTTC. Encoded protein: CASSYLRTGGGYGYTF.

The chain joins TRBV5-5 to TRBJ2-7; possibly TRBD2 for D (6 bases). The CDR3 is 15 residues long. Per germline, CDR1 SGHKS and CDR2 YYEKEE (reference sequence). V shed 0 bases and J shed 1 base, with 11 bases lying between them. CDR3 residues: CASSLAPLASYEQYF. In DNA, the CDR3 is TGTGCCAGCAGCTTGGCTCCCCTAGCGTCCTACGAGCAGTACTTC.

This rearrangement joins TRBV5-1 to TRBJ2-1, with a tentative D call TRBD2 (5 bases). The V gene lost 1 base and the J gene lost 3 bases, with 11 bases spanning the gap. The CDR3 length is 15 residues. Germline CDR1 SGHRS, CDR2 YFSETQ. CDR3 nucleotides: TGCGCCAGCAGCTTGAGACCCGGGAACTACAATGAGCAGTTCTTC. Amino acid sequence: CASSLRPGNYNEQFF.

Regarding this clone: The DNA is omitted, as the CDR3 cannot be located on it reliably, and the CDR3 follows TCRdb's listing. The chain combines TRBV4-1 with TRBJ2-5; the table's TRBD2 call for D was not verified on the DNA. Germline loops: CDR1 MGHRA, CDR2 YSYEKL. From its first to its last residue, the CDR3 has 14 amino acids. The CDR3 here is CASSTSGGYHEQYF.